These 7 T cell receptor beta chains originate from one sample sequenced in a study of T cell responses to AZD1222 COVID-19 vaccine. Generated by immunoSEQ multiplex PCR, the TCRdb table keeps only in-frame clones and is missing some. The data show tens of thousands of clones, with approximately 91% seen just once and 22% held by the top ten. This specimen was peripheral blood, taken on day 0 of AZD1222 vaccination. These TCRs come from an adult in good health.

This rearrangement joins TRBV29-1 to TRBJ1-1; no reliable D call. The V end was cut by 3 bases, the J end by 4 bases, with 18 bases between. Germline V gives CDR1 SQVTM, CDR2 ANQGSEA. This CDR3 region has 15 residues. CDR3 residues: CSVDDSPGGGTEAFF. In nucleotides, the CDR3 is TGCAGCGTTGATGATTCTCCGGGTGGAGGCACTGAAGCTTTCTTT.

CDR3 sequence reads: CASSLPQGTGYGYTF. CDR3 in DNA: TGTGCCAGCAGCTTACCCCAGGGGACAGGGTACGGCTACACCTTC. The gene calls are TRBV7-2 and TRBJ1-2; 9 bases are a match to TRBD1. CDR1 and CDR2 (germline): SGHTA, FQGNSA. The CDR3 consists of 15 residues. The V and J ends lost 2 bases and 8 bases, in that order; junction bases with no gene match: 9.

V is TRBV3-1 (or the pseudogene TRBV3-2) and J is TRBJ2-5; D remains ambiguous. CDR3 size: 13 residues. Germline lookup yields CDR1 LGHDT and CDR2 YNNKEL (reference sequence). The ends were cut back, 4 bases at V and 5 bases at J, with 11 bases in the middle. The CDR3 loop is CASSRPLGETQYF. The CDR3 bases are TGTGCCAGCAGCCGACCGCTCGGGGAGACCCAGTACTTC.

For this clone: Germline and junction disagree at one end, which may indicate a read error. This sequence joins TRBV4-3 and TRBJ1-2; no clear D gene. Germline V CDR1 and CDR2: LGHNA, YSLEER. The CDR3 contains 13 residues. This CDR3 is CASSEEGFGGYTF. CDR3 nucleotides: TGCGCCAGCAGCGAAGAAGGGTTCGGCGGCTACACCTTC.

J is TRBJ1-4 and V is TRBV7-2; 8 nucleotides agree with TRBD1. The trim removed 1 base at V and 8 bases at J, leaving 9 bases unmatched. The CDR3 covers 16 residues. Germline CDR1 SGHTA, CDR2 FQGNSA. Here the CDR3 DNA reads TGTGCCAGCAGCTTAGGGACAGGGACGACGCAGGAAAAACTGTTTTTT. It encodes CASSLGTGTTQEKLFF.

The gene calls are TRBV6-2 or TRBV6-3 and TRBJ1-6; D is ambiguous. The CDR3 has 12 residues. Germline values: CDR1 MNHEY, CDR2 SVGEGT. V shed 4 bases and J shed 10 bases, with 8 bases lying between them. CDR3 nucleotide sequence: TGTGCCAGCAGTTTTCCCCGCTCACCCCTCCACTTT. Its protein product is CASSFPRSPLHF.

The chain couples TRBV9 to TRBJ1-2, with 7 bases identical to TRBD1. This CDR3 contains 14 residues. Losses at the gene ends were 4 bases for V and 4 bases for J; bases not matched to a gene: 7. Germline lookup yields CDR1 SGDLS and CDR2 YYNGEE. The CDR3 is CASSIDREGYGYTF. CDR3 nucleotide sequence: TGTGCCAGCAGCATAGACAGGGAAGGCTATGGCTACACCTTC.